The 6 T cell receptor beta chains below were found in one sample sequenced in a study of identical twins. One entry per CDR3 protein, called by TCRdb with MiXCR from the 5' RACE reads. The repertoire holds some 590,000 distinct CDR3 sequences, with around a tenth as singletons. These same records also appear under a second study, on yellow fever vaccine responses in identical twins.

The sample was PBMCs. The receptors originated from a woman in her late teens or twenties in good health.

The chain couples TRBV18 to TRBJ2-5; 14 nucleotides align to TRBD2. This CDR3 is 18 amino acids long. Germline V gene sequence: CDR1 KGHSH, CDR2 LQKENI. Trimming removed 2 bases from V and 5 bases from J; junction bases left unmatched: 10. CDR3 amino acids: CASSPGTSGSPFWETQYF. CDR3 nucleotide sequence: TGTGCCAGCTCACCAGGGACTAGCGGGAGCCCGTTCTGGGAGACCCAGTACTTC.

This clonotype was counted ten times or more. J is TRBJ2-5 and V is TRBV29-1; TRBD1 matches at 7 bases. The V and J ends lost 6 bases and 5 bases, in that order; junction bases with no gene match: 9. The germline V gene encodes CDR1 SQVTM and CDR2 ANQGSEA. The length of the CDR3 is 13 residues. The DNA for the CDR3 is TGCAGCGTCCCAAGACAGGGCGGGGAGACCCAGTACTTC. Protein product: CSVPRQGGETQYF.

About this clonotype: Sequence at one end of the junction differs from germline and may be a read error. V gene TRBV7-7 combines with J gene TRBJ2-7, with a tentative D call TRBD2 (7 bases). Germline V CDR1 and CDR2: SSHAT, FNYEAQ (reference sequence). CDR3 length equals 15 residues. The CDR3 DNA follows: TGTGCTAGCAGCTCAAGTAGCGGAGTGGGGGGGGCGCAGTACTTC. Encoded protein: CASSSSSGVGGAQYF.

Remarks on this clonotype: A read error may explain this, as a much larger clone is one base away. The chain combines TRBV12-3 or TRBV12-4 with TRBJ2-3, with a possible D match to TRBD1 (5 bases). The CDR3 sequence is 14 residues long. With 6 bases removed from V and 5 bases from J, the gap between germline ends came to 15 bases. Here the CDR3 DNA reads TGTGCCAGCAGAAACAACGGTACAGGAGATACGCAGTATTTT. It is translated as CASRNNGTGDTQYF.

The rearrangement joins TRBV12-3 or TRBV12-4 to TRBJ2-7; D is unclear. Trimming shortened V by 5 bases and J by 6 bases, and 11 bases separated the two germline ends. This CDR3 is 12 amino acids long. The CDR3 DNA reads TGTGCCAGCAGTGGACCTTTTTTCGAGCAGTACTTC. Its protein is CASSGPFFEQYF.

This clonotype was picked up many times. The chain carries TRBV12-3 or TRBV12-4 and TRBJ2-2, with D possibly TRBD1 on 7 matching bases. This CDR3 is 12 amino acids long. V lost 1 base and J lost 16, with 13 bases in between. The CDR3 DNA reads TGTGCCAGCAGTTTAGATGCGGGACAGTCGTTTTTT. The encoded protein is CASSLDAGQSFF.